This record concerns one TCR beta chain sequence. Only a few counts were recorded for this clone. Its antigen target is currently unknown. No much larger clone exists at a distance of one base, and base qualities are not known. Relative to germline, V is 3 bases shorter and J is 1 base shorter, with 9 bases between their ends. The CDR1 and CDR2 encoded by the germline V gene (reference sequence) are GTSNPN and SVGIG. From cysteine to phenylalanine, the CDR3 is 13 amino acids long. The kept DNA is CDR3 alone, 39 bases in frame from the first base. The sample comes from a study of shared clonotypes between healthy human individuals (dated by TCRdb to 2018 to 2021). Regarding the study in general: A couple of women and a few men aged 18 to 49 years were included in the cohort. Blood TCR repertoires of about five healthy adults were deeply sequenced to estimate repertoire size and the extent of clonotype sharing between individuals. To increase sequencing depth and limit assay-specific biases, different laboratories used diverse techniques to prepare libraries and sequence TCR repertoires. Leukapheresis yielded between about 0.94 and 10 billion PBMCs per donor.

Using the deep immunoSEQ assay, TCR CDR3 regions were amplified from genomic DNA by multiplex PCR. Extracted genomic DNA from each cell subset was spread evenly across all wells of several immunoSEQ 96-well plates, with each plate serving as a replicate. For unsorted PBMC, around 330 ng genomic DNA, equal to tens of thousands of T cell genomes, was loaded into each replicate PCR. Genomic DNA from unsorted PBMC was sequenced over ten immunoSEQ deep assay plates. Purified libraries were measured with a Qubit 3.0 fluorometer, size-checked on a Bioanalyzer 2100, and measured again with the KAPA Library Quantification kit. Each immunoSEQ 96-well plate was sequenced on its own single-read 150-cycle Illumina NextSeq 550 flow cell. In the source study's methods: The immunoSEQ output contained only junctional sequences without quality scores, so filtering could not match that applied to full-length reads. To assign V/J genes and CDR3, sequences were annotated using PyIR, a Python wrapper for IgBLAST v1.9, with IMGT germline references. Any read was removed if the V/J assignment was weak (E-value above 1e-6), the CDR3 was missing, or the read contained stop codons, out-of-frame junctions, or ambiguous translated residues. V3J clonotypes were defined by identical inferred V gene, J gene, and CDR3 amino acid sequence. The percentage overlap between two repertoires was calculated by dividing the number of shared unique clonotypes by the size of the smaller repertoire. Repertoire richness was assessed with RTK rarefaction, the Chao1 estimator, and Recon v2.1 estimates of unobserved clonotypes. TCRdb mirrors the immuneACCESS table, restricted to in-frame sequences. Some clones are absent from its copies; in checked studies, under half trace to an unresolved V gene, and the reason for the others is unknown. The V and J calls and clone size are taken from that table; D and trimming were inferred from the DNA. The sample yields about half a million clones; roughly 77% were counted once. The top ten clonotypes cover about 12% of the sample.

Healthy HIV-negative adults with no recently reported acute infections or vaccinations were included as donors. Every donor was a Caucasian adult residing in Nashville, Tennessee, USA. For unsorted samples, some 100 million PBMCs were counted, and genomic DNA was extracted using the QIAamp DNA Blood Mini kit. Blood was collected by leukapheresis, and PBMCs were isolated by Ficoll-Histopaque density gradient centrifugation and then cryopreserved in liquid nitrogen vapor phase. What the work shows at the level of the full study, not this receptor alone: Only blood was sampled, and tissue TCR repertoires likely differ from those in blood. Because the study included a small number of donors, the genetic and exposure-history diversity represented was limited. Pairwise subsampling led to the expectation that sequencing depth would affect the degree of clonotype sharing among donors.

The V and J segments used are TRBV30 and TRBJ1-1; confidence is insufficient to name the D gene. The TCR originated in a middle-aged woman in good health. Some clones in this sample may be carry-over from other donors' samples. Sequenced input: PBMCs. The CDR3 region: CAWRPTENTEAFF. The bases are TGTGCCTGGAGGCCCACAGAGAACACTGAAGCTTTCTTT.